These 15 T cell receptor beta chains originate from one sample sequenced in a study of T cells after yellow fever vaccination. TCRdb recomputed calls from the 5' RACE reads with MiXCR, one row per CDR3 protein. The sample yields under 300,000 distinct CDR3 sequences, 5.5% to 8.5% seen once. This sample comprised CD4+ T cells sorted from PBMCs, obtained on the day of the yellow fever booster vaccination. The receptors shown here come from a man aged 25-45 years who received the YFV17D yellow fever vaccine.

The chain has TRBV15 and TRBJ1-4, with D possibly TRBD1 on 5 matching bases. Germline V CDR1 and CDR2: LNHNV, YYDKDF (reference sequence). Trimming removed 0 bases at V and 3 bases at J, with 8 bases between. The CDR3 length is 15 residues. The chain's CDR3 is CATSREGGANEKLFF. CDR3 bases: TGTGCCACCAGCAGAGAGGGGGGGGCTAATGAAAAACTGTTTTTT.

This clonotype showed up just a few times. The rearrangement uses TRBV7-3 and TRBJ2-2; TRBD1 might be the D (6 bases). This CDR3 comprises 14 residues. Between the trimmed V and J ends, which lost 5 bases and 3 bases, there was a span of 10 bases. Germline V CDR1 and CDR2: SGHTA, FQGTGA. This CDR3 is CASSINRDTGELFF. The CDR3 DNA sequence: TGTGCCAGCAGCATCAACAGGGACACCGGGGAGCTGTTTTTT.

This clonotype has only a few counts. The rearrangement links TRBV12-3 or TRBV12-4 to TRBJ2-7, with TRBD1 identical over 7 bases. This CDR3 region has 14 residues. V lost 6 bases and J lost 0; bases outside the gene matches: 5. The CDR3 DNA follows: TGTGCCAGCAGCGCAGGGGGAAGCTCCTACGAGCAGTACTTC. This translates into CASSAGGSSYEQYF.

The rearrangement joins TRBV7-3 to TRBJ2-1, with 14 bases lining up with TRBD2. CDR3 length: 16 amino acids. V lost 4 bases, J lost 8 bases, and 7 bases stayed unmatched. CDR1 is SGHTA, CDR2 FQGTGA, per germline. The CDR3 sequence: CASSSKTSGRAHEQFF. The CDR3 DNA reads TGTGCCAGCAGCTCGAAGACTAGCGGGAGGGCACATGAGCAGTTCTTC.

This clonotype was counted many times. This chain links TRBV11-2 with TRBJ2-1; D perhaps matches TRBD1 (6 bases). The CDR3 sequence is 16 residues long. Germline V gives CDR1 SGHAT, CDR2 FQNNGV. V dropped 5 bases and J dropped 6 bases, with 20 bases sitting between them. The CDR3 DNA reads as TGTGCCAGCAGCCTAAGAGGGGGTGTGTTGGGCAATGAGCAGTTCTTC. Amino acid sequence: CASSLRGGVLGNEQFF.

The sample holds many counts of this clonotype. The chain combines TRBV5-5 with TRBJ2-1; 11 nucleotides match TRBD1. After removal of 3 bases from V and 4 bases from J, the junction contained 3 bases not matched to a gene. The CDR3 loop spans 15 amino acids. Germline V gene data show CDR1 as SGHKS and CDR2 as YYEKEE (reference sequence). The CDR3 region has the DNA TGTGCCAGCAGCTACGGGACAGGGGGATACAATGAGCAGTTCTTC. It is translated as CASSYGTGGYNEQFF.

In its sample, this clonotype was seen a few times. The chain combines TRBV20-1 with TRBJ2-7, with TRBD1 matching 8 bases. The CDR3 runs 15 residues. Germline values: CDR1 DFQATT, CDR2 SNEGSKA (reference sequence). Losses at the gene ends were 5 bases for V and 7 bases for J; bases not matched to a gene: 16. The CDR3 coding sequence is TGCAGTGCTCGCCAACTGGGGACAGGAGTTGGTGAGCAGTACTTC. Its protein product is CSARQLGTGVGEQYF.

This clonotype was detected only a few times. The chain couples TRBV3-1 to TRBJ2-1; D gene ambiguous. This CDR3 is built from 11 residues. V gave up 10 bases and J gave up 8 bases, with 12 bases separating them. Germline V CDR1 and CDR2: LGHDT, YNNKEL (reference sequence). The CDR3 loop is CATSDLHEQFF. In DNA form, the CDR3 reads TGTGCCACCTCCGACCTCCATGAGCAGTTCTTC.

The CDR3 nucleotides read TGTGCCAGCAGCGGTGGGTCGTTGGGAATTCAGTACTTC. Translated: CASSGGSLGIQYF. The chain recombines TRBV9 with TRBJ2-4; D is unresolved. Per germline, CDR1 SGDLS and CDR2 YYNGEE. The CDR3 consists of 13 residues. With 3 bases removed from V and 10 bases from J, the gap between germline ends came to 14 bases.

This chain uses TRBV10-2 with TRBJ1-5; a weak D match, TRBD1 (6 bases). CDR1 WSHSY and CDR2 SAAADI come from the germline V gene. This CDR3 is 16 amino acids long. V was pared by 3 bases and J by 1 base, with 13 bases between. The chain's CDR3 is CASSDRGLGSNQPQHF. CDR3 nucleotides: TGCGCCAGCAGTGACCGGGGGCTTGGAAGCAATCAGCCCCAGCATTTT.

This clonotype was detected many times. This chain joins TRBV20-1 and TRBJ1-1; D perhaps matches TRBD1 (6 bases). CDR1 and CDR2 (germline): DFQATT, SNEGSKA (reference sequence). This CDR3 comprises 14 residues. V dropped 4 bases and J dropped 4 bases, with 16 bases sitting between them. CDR3 sequence: CSAKGGTATTEAFF. The CDR3 DNA reads TGCAGTGCTAAGGGGGGAACCGCGACCACTGAAGCTTTCTTT.

Here the CDR3 DNA reads TGTGCCATCAGTAACCCGGGACTAGCGGGATTCTACGAGCAGTACTTC. Amino acid sequence: CAISNPGLAGFYEQYF. V and J are TRBV10-3 and TRBJ2-7, with 13 bases lining up with TRBD2. CDR3 length: 16 residues. CDR1 ENHRY and CDR2 SYGVKD come from the germline V gene. J was trimmed by 3 bases and V by 5 bases; bases with no gene match: 7.

There are many counts of this clonotype. The V call is TRBV7-9, the J call TRBJ2-1; tentative D call: TRBD2 (6 bases). The CDR3 has 14 amino acids. CDR1 and CDR2 (germline): SEHNR, FQNEAQ (reference sequence). Trimming stripped 5 bases from V and 6 bases from J, with 14 bases between. Here the CDR3 reads CASSIVAVTNEQFF. CDR3 coding DNA: TGTGCCAGCAGCATAGTAGCGGTCACCAATGAGCAGTTCTTC.

For this clonotype: This may be a read error: a much more frequent sequence differs by one nucleotide. The rearrangement links TRBV20-1 to TRBJ2-1; D uncertain. Germline lookup yields CDR1 DFQATT and CDR2 SNEGSKA (reference sequence). The CDR3 extends over 15 amino acids. The CDR3 loop reads CIARATLVSYNEQFF. CDR3 DNA sequence: TGCATTGCTAGAGCAACGTTAGTCTCCTACAATGAGCAGTTCTTC.

The chain is built from TRBV6-5 and TRBJ2-3, with no clear D. V was trimmed by 11 bases and J by 0 bases, leaving 9 bases between them. CDR3 length: 12 residues. Germline loops: CDR1 MNHEY, CDR2 SVGAGI. Here the CDR3 reads CAARGSTDTQYF. DNA for the CDR3: TGTGCCGCCCGTGGTAGCACAGATACGCAGTATTTT.